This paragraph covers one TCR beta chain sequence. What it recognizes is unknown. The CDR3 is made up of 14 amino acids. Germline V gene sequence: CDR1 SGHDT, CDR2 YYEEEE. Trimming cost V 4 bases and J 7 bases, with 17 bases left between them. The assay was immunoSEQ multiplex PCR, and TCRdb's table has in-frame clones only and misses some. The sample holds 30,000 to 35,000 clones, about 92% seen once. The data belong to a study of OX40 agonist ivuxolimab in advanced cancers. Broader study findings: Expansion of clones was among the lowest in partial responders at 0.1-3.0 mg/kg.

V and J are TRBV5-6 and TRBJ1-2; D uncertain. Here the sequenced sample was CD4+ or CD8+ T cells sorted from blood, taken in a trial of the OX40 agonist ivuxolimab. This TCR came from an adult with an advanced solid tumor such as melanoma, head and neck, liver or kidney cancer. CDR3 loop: CASSQIDGGAGYTF. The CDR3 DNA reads TGTGCCAGCAGCCAGATCGACGGTGGAGCTGGCTACACCTTC.